What follows are 21 T cell receptor beta chains derived from one specimen sequenced in a study of blood T cell repertoires in COVID-19. Sequencing used immunoSEQ multiplex PCR; TCRdb keeps in-frame clones, though not all of them. The sample has roughly 96,000 clones; 75% to 85% are singletons. Sequenced material: peripheral blood. The receptors were gathered from a man in his sixties with acute or convalescent COVID-19.

This rearrangement joins TRBV12-3 or TRBV12-4 to TRBJ1-1; no clear D gene. The CDR3 runs 12 residues. Trimming removed 3 bases from V and 1 base from J, with 3 bases in between. CDR3 DNA: TGTGCCAGCAGTTTCAGGAACACTGAAGCTTTCTTT. Its translation is CASSFRNTEAFF.

This chain connects TRBV5-5 to TRBJ1-1, with 9 bases matching TRBD1. The CDR3 runs to 13 residues. The ends lost 9 bases at V and 6 bases at J; junction bases unmatched: 9. CDR1 and CDR2 (germline): SGHKS, YYEKEE (reference sequence). Written as DNA, the CDR3 is TGTGCCACCCAACTACAGGGGGCGGCTGAAGCTTTCTTT. Protein: CATQLQGAAEAFF.

V and J are TRBV18 and TRBJ2-7, with D perhaps matching TRBD1 (5 bases). Trimming took off 3 bases at V and 2 bases at J, with 14 bases between the two ends. The CDR3 length is 15 residues. Germline CDR1 reads KGHSH; CDR2 reads LQKENI. The CDR3 region is CASSPESSGPYEQYF. As DNA, the CDR3 is TGTGCCAGCTCACCCGAATCCTCAGGGCCCTACGAGCAGTACTTC.

The V call is TRBV19, the J call TRBJ1-2; possible D gene TRBD1, 6 bases. This CDR3 is 13 amino acids long. From germline, CDR1 is LNHDA and CDR2 SQIVND (reference sequence). Trimming removed 5 bases from V and 4 bases from J, with 11 bases in between. In nucleotides, the CDR3 is TGTGCCAGTAGTCCAGGGGAGGGCTATGGCTACACCTTC. Its translation: CASSPGEGYGYTF.

The rearrangement links TRBV7-3 to TRBJ2-2; D is unclear. This CDR3 has 13 amino acids. Germline V gene sequence: CDR1 SGHTA, CDR2 FQGTGA. V lost 0 bases to trimming and J lost 4 bases, with 3 bases between them. CDR3 sequence reads: CASSLTRTGELFF. In DNA form, the CDR3 reads TGTGCCAGCAGCTTAACGCGCACCGGGGAGCTGTTTTTT.

The chain employs TRBV18 and TRBJ1-1, with D unresolved. Germline CDR1 and CDR2: KGHSH and LQKENI. Trimming shortened V by 1 base and J by 1 base, and 7 bases separated the two germline ends. This CDR3 has 14 residues. The CDR3 protein is CASSPRAENTEAFF. The DNA for the CDR3 is TGTGCCAGCTCACCACGGGCAGAGAACACTGAAGCTTTCTTT.

This chain joins TRBV19 and TRBJ2-1; D might be TRBD1 (6 bases). This CDR3 has 15 residues. V lost 3 bases to trimming and J lost 4 bases, with 13 bases between them. Germline-derived CDR1 and CDR2 are LNHDA and SQIVND (reference sequence). The CDR3 DNA is TGTGCCAGTAGTATTTCAGGGGTGGTATACAATGAGCAGTTCTTC. Its protein is CASSISGVVYNEQFF.

CDR3 loop: CASTGWDTEAFF. For the CDR3, the DNA is TGTGCCAGCACCGGGTGGGACACTGAAGCTTTCTTT. The V and J genes are TRBV12-3 or TRBV12-4 and TRBJ1-1, with D unclear. The CDR3 is 12 residues long. Trimming shortened V by 7 bases and J by 3 bases, and 9 bases separated the two germline ends.

The rearrangement joins TRBV19 to TRBJ1-2; 10 bases are a match to TRBD1. V was pared by 9 bases and J by 4 bases, with 5 bases of the junction left unmatched. From germline, CDR1 is LNHDA and CDR2 SQIVND (reference sequence). The CDR3 length is 13 residues. CDR3 sequence reads: CASDDRGPYGYTF. DNA of the CDR3: TGTGCCAGCGACGACAGGGGGCCCTATGGCTACACCTTC. Looking up the rest from reference TRBV19 and TRBJ1-2 gives the full variable domain: DGGITQSPKYLFRKEGQNVTLSCEQNLNHDAMYWYRQDPGQGLRLIYYSQIVNDFQKGDIAEGYSVSREKKESFPLTVTSAQKNPTAFYLCASDDRGPYGYTFGSGTRLTVV.

This chain uses TRBV9 with TRBJ2-5; tentatively, D is TRBD1 (6 bases). The CDR3 runs 17 residues. Germline loops: CDR1 SGDLS, CDR2 YYNGEE. Trimming removed 1 base at V and 5 bases at J, with 21 bases between. CDR3 amino acids: CASSVTESIQGTETQYF. The DNA of the CDR3 is TGTGCCAGCAGCGTAACGGAGAGTATACAGGGAACTGAGACCCAGTACTTC.

V and J are TRBV6-1 and TRBJ1-1; weak D call: TRBD1 (5 bases). The V end lost 0 bases, the J end lost 3 bases, and 8 bases lay between the germline ends. Germline assignment: CDR1 MNHNS and CDR2 SASEGT. The CDR3 has 14 residues. The DNA of the CDR3 is TGTGCCAGCAGTGAAGCGCCGGGGGACACTGAAGCTTTCTTT. Translated, it gives CASSEAPGDTEAFF.

The chain employs TRBV28 and TRBJ2-7, with TRBD2 identical over 11 bases. Germline assignment: CDR1 MDHEN and CDR2 SYDVKM. With 5 bases clipped from V and 1 base from J, the junction kept 7 bases outside the gene matches. This CDR3 spans 16 amino acids. The CDR3 coding sequence is TGTGCCAGCAGTCCCATTAGCGGGAGGGGGTCCTACGAGCAGTACGTC. It codes for CASSPISGRGSYEQYV.

The genes are TRBV7-9 and TRBJ1-3; D perhaps matches TRBD1 (6 bases). Germline CDR1 reads SEHNR; CDR2 reads FQNEAQ (reference sequence). Trimming took off 8 bases at V and 0 bases at J, with 14 bases between the two ends. The CDR3 has 15 amino acids. The DNA of the CDR3 is TGTGCCAGCCCCCTAGGGGGGGGCTCTGGAAACACCATATATTTT. This translates into CASPLGGGSGNTIYF.

The rearrangement links TRBV24-1 to TRBJ2-3, with D perhaps TRBD2 (6 bases). The germline V gene encodes CDR1 KGHDR and CDR2 SFDVKD. V gave up 9 bases and J gave up 2 bases, with 11 bases separating them. The CDR3 extends over 13 amino acids. The CDR3 coding sequence is TGTGCCACCGGCTCTAGCGTCACAGATACGCAGTATTTT. Protein sequence: CATGSSVTDTQYF.

The chain couples TRBV5-1 to TRBJ2-1; the match to TRBD2 covers 11 bases. This CDR3 is 16 amino acids long. Unmatched junction bases numbered 7, after V lost 0 bases and J lost 8 bases. CDR1 and CDR2 (germline): SGHRS, YFSETQ. This CDR3 reads CASSLALSGGADEQFF. DNA for the CDR3: TGCGCCAGCAGCTTGGCCCTTAGCGGGGGGGCCGATGAGCAGTTCTTC.

This chain links TRBV23-1 with TRBJ2-3; D ambiguous. TRBV23-1 is noted as an ORF with a role that remains uncertain. The CDR3 totals 9 residues. Written as DNA, the CDR3 is TGCCCCCCCAGGGATACGCAGTATTTT. This translates into CPPRDTQYF.

The rearrangement links TRBV5-4 to TRBJ2-2, with D perhaps TRBD1 (6 bases). Per germline, CDR1 SGHNT and CDR2 YYREEE (reference sequence). Trimming removed 2 bases at V and 6 bases at J, with 14 bases between. The CDR3 is 15 amino acids. CDR3 region: CASSFEQGYSGELFF. The CDR3 DNA is TGTGCCAGCAGCTTCGAACAGGGCTATTCCGGGGAGCTGTTTTTT.

This clone was detected a few times. The chain is built from TRBV4-2 and TRBJ2-2, with no clear D. Trimming shortened V by 3 bases and J by 4 bases, and 15 bases separated the two germline ends. Germline CDR1 and CDR2: LGHNA and YNFKEQ. The CDR3 extends over 16 amino acids. The CDR3 sequence: CASSHPAEPFTGELFF. CDR3 DNA sequence: TGTGCCAGCAGCCATCCCGCCGAGCCCTTCACCGGGGAGCTGTTTTTT.

The V and J genes are TRBV5-4 and TRBJ1-4, with a possible D match to TRBD1 (5 bases). The V end lost 5 bases, the J end lost 11 bases, and 19 bases lay between the germline ends. The V gene's germline CDR1 is SGHNT and CDR2 YYREEE (reference sequence). The CDR3 is 14 residues long. The DNA for the CDR3 is TGTGCCAGCAGTGGAGGGGTGGCCGCGGGGAAACTGTTTTTT. Its protein product is CASSGGVAAGKLFF.

The J gene is TRBJ1-2, the V gene TRBV2; 7 nucleotides match TRBD1. The junction had 2 bases not matched to a gene; V was cut back by 4 bases and J by 0 bases. The CDR3 is 14 amino acids. CDR1 and CDR2 from the germline V gene are SNHLY and FYNNEI. CDR3 residues: CASSADRANYGYTF. Written as DNA, the CDR3 is TGTGCCAGCAGTGCCGACAGGGCTAACTATGGCTACACCTTC.

The chain couples TRBV30 to TRBJ1-2, with 9 bases identical to TRBD1. Germline V gene data show CDR1 as GTSNPN and CDR2 as SVGIG (reference sequence). This CDR3 spans 14 amino acids. The V and J ends lost 5 bases and 4 bases, in that order; junction bases with no gene match: 8. The CDR3 DNA sequence: TGTGCCTGGGCTCAGGGACAGGGTTCCTATGGCTACACCTTC. It encodes CAWAQGQGSYGYTF. The full variable domain, rest sourced from reference TRBV30 and TRBJ1-2, is SQTIHQWPATLVQPVGSPLSLECTVEGTSNPNLYWYRQAAGRGLQLLFYSVGIGQISSEVPQNLSASRPQDRQFILSSKKLLLSDSGFYLCAWAQGQGSYGYTFGSGTRLTVV.